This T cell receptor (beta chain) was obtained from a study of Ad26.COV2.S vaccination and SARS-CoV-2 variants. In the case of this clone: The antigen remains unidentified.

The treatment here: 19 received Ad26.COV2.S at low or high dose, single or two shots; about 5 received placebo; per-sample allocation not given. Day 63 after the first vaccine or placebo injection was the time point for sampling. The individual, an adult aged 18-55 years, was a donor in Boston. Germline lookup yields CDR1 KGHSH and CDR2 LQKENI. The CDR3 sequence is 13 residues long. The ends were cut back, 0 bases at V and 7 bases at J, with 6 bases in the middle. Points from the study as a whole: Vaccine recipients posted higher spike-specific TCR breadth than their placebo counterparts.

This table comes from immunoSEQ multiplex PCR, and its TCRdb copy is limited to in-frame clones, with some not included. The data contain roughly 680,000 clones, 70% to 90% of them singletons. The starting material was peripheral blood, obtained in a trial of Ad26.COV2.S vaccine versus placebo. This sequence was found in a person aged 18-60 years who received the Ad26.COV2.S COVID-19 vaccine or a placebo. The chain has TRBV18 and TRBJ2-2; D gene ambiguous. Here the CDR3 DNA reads TGTGCCAGCTCACCACCCGCGTTCGGGGAGCTGTTTTTT. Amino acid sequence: CASSPPAFGELFF.